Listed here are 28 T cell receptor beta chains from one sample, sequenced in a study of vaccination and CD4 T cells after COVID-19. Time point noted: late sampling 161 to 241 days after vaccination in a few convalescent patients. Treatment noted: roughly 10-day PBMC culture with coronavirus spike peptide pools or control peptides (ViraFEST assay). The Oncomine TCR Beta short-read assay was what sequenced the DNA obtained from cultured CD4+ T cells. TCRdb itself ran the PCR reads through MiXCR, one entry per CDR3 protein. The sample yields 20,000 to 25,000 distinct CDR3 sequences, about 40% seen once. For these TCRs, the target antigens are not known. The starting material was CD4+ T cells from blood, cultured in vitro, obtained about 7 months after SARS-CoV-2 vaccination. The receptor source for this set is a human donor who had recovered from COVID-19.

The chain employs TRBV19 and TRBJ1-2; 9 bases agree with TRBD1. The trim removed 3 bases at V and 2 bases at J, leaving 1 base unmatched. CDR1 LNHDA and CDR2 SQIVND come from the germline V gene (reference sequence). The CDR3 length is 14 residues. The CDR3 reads CASSIGTGNYGYTF. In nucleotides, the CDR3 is TGTGCCAGTAGTATCGGGACAGGGAACTATGGCTACACCTTC.

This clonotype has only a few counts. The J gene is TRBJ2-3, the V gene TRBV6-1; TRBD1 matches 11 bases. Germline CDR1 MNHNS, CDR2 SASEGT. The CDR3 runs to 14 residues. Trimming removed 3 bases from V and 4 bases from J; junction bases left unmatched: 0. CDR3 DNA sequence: TGTGCCAGCAGTGAGGGACAGGGGGCAGATACGCAGTATTTT. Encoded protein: CASSEGQGADTQYF.

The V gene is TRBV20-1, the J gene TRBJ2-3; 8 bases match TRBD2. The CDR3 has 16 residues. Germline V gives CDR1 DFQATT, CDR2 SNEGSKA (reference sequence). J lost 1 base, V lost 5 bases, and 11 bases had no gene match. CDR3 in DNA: TGCAGTGCTCCGCCGGCTAGCGGGCATGGCACAGATACGCAGTATTTT. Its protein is CSAPPASGHGTDTQYF.

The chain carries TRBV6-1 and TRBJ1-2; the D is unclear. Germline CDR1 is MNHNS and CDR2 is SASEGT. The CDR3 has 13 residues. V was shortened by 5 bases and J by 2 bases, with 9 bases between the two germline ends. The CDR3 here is CASSRTANYGYTF. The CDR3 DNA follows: TGTGCCAGCAGTAGGACTGCCAACTATGGCTACACCTTC.

Here the CDR3 reads CSAAGLAGAGFVTDTQYF. CDR3 nucleotide sequence: TGCAGTGCTGCAGGACTAGCGGGAGCGGGATTTGTCACAGATACGCAGTATTTT. The chain is built from TRBV20-1 and TRBJ2-3; 13 bases match TRBD2. Germline CDR1 reads DFQATT; CDR2 reads SNEGSKA (reference sequence). This CDR3 contains 18 residues. J lost 2 bases, V lost 5 bases, and 13 bases had no gene match.

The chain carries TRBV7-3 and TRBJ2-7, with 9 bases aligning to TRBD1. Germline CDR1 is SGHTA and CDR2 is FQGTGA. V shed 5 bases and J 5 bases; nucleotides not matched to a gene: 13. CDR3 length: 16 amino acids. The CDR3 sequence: CASSQRPGTGPDEQYF. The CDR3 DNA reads TGTGCCAGCAGCCAAAGACCCGGGACAGGGCCGGACGAGCAGTACTTC. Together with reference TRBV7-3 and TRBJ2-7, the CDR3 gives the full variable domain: GAGVSQTPSNKVTEKGKYVELRCDPISGHTALYWYRQSLGQGPEFLIYFQGTGAADDSGLPNDRFFAVRPEGSVSTLKIQRTERGDSAVYLCASSQRPGTGPDEQYFGPGTRLTVT.

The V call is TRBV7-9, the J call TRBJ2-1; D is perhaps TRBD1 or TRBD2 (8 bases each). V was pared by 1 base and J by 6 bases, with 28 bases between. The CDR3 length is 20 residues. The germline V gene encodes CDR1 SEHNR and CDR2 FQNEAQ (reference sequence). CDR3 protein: CASSLGGRGRVSGNTNEQFF. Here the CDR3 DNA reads TGTGCCAGCAGCTTAGGAGGCAGGGGGCGGGTTAGCGGGAATACCAATGAGCAGTTCTTC.

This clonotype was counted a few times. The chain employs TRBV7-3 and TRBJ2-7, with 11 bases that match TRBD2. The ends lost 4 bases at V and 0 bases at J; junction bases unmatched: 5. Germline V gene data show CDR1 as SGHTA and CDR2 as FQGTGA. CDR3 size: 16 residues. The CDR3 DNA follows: TGTGCCAGCAGCTCCGTAGCGGGAGGGAGCTCCTACGAGCAGTACTTC. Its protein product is CASSSVAGGSSYEQYF.

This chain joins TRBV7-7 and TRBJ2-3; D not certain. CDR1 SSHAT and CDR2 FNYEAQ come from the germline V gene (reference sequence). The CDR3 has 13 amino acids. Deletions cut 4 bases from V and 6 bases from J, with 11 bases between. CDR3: CASSSNLRDTQYF. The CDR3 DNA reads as TGTGCCAGCAGCTCCAATCTAAGGGATACGCAGTATTTT.

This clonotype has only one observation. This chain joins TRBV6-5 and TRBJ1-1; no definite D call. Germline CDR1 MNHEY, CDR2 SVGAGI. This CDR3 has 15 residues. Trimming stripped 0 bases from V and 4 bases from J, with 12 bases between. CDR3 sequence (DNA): TGTGCCAGCAGTTACTCTCGGAGGGCGGGCACTGAAGCTTTCTTT. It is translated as CASSYSRRAGTEAFF.

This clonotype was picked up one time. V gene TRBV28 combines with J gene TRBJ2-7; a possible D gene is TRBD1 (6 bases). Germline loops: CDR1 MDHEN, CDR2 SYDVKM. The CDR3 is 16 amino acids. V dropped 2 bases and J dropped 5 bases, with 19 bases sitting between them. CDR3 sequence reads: CASSLIGRGMSDEQYF. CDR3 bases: TGTGCCAGCAGTTTAATTGGCAGGGGCATGTCTGACGAGCAGTACTTC.

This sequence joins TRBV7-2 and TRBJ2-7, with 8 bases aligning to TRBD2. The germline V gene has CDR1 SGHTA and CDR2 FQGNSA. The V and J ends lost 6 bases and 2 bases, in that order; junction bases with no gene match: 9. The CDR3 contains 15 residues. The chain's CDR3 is CASRALAGSTYEQYF. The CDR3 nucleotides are TGTGCCAGCAGAGCATTAGCGGGAAGCACCTACGAGCAGTACTTC.

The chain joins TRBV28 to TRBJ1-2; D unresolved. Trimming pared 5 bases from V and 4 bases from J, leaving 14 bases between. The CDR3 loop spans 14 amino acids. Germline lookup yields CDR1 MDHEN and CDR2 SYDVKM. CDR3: CASSPHAATYGYTF. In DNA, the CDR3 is TGTGCCAGCAGTCCCCACGCAGCCACCTATGGCTACACCTTC.

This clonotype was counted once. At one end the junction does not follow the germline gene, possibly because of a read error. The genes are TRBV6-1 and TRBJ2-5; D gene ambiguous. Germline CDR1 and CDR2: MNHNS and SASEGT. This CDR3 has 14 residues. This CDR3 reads CVSSEALTQETQYF. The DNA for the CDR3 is TGTGTCAGCAGTGAAGCACTTACTCAGGAGACCCAGTACTTC.

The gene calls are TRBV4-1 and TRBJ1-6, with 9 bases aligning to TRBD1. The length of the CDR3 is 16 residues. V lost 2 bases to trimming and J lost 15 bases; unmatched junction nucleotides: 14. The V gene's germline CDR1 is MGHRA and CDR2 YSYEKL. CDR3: CASSQLGRDRASVLHF. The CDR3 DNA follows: TGCGCCAGCAGCCAACTAGGTAGGGACAGGGCTTCGGTCCTCCACTTT.

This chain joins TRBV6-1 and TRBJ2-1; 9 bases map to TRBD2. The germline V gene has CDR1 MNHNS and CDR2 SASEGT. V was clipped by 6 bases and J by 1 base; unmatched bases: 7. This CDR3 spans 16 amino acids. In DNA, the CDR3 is TGTGCCAGCAGACTTAGCGGGAGTCGGTCCTACAATGAGCAGTTCTTC. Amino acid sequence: CASRLSGSRSYNEQFF.

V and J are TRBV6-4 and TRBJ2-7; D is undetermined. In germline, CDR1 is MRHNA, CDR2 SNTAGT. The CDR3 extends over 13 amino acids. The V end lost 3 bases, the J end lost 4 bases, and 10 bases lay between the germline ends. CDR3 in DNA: TGTGCCAGCAGTGAGTCATTGGGATACGAGCAGTACTTC. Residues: CASSESLGYEQYF.

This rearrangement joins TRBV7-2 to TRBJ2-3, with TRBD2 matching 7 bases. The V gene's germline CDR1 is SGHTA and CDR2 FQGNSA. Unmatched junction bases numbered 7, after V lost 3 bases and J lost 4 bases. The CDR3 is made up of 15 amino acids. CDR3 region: CASSFGGSGADTQYF. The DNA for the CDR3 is TGTGCCAGCAGCTTCGGCGGGAGTGGGGCAGATACGCAGTATTTT. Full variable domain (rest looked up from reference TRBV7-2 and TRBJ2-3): GAGVSQSPSNKVTEKGKDVELRCDPISGHTALYWYRQSLGQGLEFLIYFQGNSAPDKSGLPSDRFSAERTGGSVSTLTIQRTQQEDSAVYLCASSFGGSGADTQYFGPGTRLTVL.

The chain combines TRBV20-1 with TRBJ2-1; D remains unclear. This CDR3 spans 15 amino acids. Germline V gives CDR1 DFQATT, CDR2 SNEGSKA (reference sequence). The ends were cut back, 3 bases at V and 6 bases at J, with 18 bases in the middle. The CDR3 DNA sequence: TGCAGTGCTAGCACTGGGCGGCCCCCTCCCAATGAGCAGTTCTTC. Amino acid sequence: CSASTGRPPPNEQFF.

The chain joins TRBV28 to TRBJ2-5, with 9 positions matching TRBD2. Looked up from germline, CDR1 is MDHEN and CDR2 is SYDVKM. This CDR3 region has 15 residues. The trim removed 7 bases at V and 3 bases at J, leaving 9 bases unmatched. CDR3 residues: CASIASGEWEETQYF. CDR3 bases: TGTGCCAGCATCGCTAGCGGGGAGTGGGAAGAGACCCAGTACTTC.

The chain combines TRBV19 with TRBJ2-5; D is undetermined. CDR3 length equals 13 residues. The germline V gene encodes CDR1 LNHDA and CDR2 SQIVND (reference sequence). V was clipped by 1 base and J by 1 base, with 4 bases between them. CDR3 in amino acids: CASSIVSQETQYF. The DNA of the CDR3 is TGTGCCAGTAGTATAGTTTCCCAAGAGACCCAGTACTTC.

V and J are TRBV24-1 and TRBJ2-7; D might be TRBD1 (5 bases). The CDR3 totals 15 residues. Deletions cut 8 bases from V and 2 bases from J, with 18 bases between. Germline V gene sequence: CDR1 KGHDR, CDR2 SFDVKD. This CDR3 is CATTTLGHQAYEQYF. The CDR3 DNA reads TGTGCCACCACCACCCTTGGACACCAAGCCTACGAGCAGTACTTC.

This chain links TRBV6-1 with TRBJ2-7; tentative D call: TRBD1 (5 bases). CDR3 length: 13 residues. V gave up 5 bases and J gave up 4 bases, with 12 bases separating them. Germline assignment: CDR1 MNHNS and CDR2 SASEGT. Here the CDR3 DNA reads TGTGCCAGCAGTCAGTCAGGGTTGTACGAGCAGTACTTC. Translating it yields CASSQSGLYEQYF.

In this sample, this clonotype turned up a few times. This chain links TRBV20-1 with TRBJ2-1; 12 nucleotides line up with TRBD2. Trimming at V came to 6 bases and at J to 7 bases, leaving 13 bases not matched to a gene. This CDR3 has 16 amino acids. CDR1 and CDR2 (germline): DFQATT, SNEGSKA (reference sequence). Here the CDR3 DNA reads TGCAGTGCCAGCCTTGCACTAGCGGGAGGAGCGAATGAGCAGTTCTTC. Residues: CSASLALAGGANEQFF.

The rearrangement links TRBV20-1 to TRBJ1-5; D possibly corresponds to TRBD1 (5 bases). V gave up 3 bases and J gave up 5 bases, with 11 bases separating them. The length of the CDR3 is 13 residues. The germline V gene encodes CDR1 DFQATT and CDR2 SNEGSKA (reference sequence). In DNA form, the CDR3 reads TGCAGTGCTAGGAAGGAGGGGTATCAGCCCCAGCATTTT. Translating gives CSARKEGYQPQHF.

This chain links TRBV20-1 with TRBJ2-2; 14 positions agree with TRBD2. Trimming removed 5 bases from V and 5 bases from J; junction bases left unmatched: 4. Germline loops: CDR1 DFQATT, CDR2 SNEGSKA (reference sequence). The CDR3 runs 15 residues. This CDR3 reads CSAPGTSGRTGELFF. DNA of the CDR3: TGCAGTGCTCCCGGGACTAGCGGGAGAACCGGGGAGCTGTTTTTT.

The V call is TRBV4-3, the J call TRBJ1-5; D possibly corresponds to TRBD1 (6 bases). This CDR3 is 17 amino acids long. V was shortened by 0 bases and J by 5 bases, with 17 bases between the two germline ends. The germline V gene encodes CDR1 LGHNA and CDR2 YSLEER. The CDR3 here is CASSQDIGGGAYQPQHF. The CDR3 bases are TGCGCCAGCAGCCAAGATATCGGTGGGGGCGCCTATCAGCCCCAGCATTTT.

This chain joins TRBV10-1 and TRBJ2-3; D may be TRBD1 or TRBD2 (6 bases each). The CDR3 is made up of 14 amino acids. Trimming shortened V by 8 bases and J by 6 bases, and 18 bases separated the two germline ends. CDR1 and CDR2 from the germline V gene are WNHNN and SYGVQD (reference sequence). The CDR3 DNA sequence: TGCGCCAGCTCCCCGGGACTTAGGGGGGATACGCAGTATTTT. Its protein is CASSPGLRGDTQYF.